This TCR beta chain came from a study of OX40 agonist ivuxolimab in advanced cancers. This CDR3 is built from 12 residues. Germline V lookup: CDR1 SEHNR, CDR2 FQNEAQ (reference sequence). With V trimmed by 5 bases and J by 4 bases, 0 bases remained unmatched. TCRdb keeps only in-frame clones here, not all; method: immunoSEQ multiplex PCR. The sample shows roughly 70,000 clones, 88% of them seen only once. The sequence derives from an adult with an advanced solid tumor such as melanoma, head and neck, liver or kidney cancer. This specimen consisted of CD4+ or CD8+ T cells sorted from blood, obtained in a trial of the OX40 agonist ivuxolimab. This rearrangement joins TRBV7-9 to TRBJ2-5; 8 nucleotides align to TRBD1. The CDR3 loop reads CASSTGGETQYF. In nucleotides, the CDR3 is TGTGCCAGCAGCACAGGGGGAGAGACCCAGTACTTC.